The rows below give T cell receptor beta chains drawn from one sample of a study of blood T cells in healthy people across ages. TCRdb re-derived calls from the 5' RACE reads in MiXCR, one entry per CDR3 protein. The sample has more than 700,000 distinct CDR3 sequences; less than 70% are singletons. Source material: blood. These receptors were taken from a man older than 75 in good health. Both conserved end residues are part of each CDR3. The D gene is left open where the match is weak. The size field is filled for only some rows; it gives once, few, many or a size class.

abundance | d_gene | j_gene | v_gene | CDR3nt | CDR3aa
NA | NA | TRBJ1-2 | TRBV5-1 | TGCGCCAGCAGCCCCGGGTCCCGTGGCTACACCTTC | CASSPGSRGYTF
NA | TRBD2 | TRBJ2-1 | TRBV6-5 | TGTGCCAGTACGACTAGCGGGAGACAACGGGATGAGCAGTTCTTC | CASTTSGRQRDEQFF
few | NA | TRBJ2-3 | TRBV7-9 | TGTGCCAGCAGCTCCCCGCCGGGACACCTGCACAGATACGCGTATTTT | CASSSPPGHLHRYAYF
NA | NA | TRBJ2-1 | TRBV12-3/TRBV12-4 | TGTGCCAGCAGTCCCCAGGGGTGGGAGGGTGAGCAGTTCTTC | CASSPQGWEGEQFF
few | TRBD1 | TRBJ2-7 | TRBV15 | TGTGCCACTGGCCGGGACAGGGCGGCCTACGAGCAGTACTTC | CATGRDRAAYEQYF
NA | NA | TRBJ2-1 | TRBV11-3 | TGTGCCAGCAGCCCTCTACAGGGTTTGGGTGAGCAGTTCTTC | CASSPLQGLGEQFF
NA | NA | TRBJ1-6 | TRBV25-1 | TGTGCCAGCAGTGAGCCCCATAATTCACCCCTCCACTTT | CASSEPHNSPLHF
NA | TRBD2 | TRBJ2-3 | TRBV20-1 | TGCAGTGCTAGATCGGGGACTAGCGGCAGCACAGATACGCAGTATTTT | CSARSGTSGSTDTQYF
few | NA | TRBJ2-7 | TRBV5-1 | TGCGCCAGCAGCTTGGTGGGGAACGAGCAGTACTTC | CASSLVGNEQYF
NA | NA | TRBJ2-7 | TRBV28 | TGTGCCAGCAGTTTCTTGAACTACGAGCAGTACTTC | CASSFLNYEQYF
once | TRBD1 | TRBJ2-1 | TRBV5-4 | TGTGCCAGCAGCCTGCCCGGGACAGGGTTCAATGAGCAGTTCTTC | CASSLPGTGFNEQFF
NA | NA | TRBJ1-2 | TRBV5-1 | TGCGCCAGCAGCTTGGCCCAAACGGATGGCTACACCTTC | CASSLAQTDGYTF
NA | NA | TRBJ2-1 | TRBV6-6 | TGTGCCAGCAGAGCTAATACGGGAGTATCCTACAATGAGCAGTTCTTC | CASRANTGVSYNEQFF
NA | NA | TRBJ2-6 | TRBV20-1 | TGCAGTGCTCCCCGACAGGTCACTGGGGCCAACGTCCTGACTTTC | CSAPRQVTGANVLTF
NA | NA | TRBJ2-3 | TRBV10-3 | TGTGCTCTAGTGCCCGGCCAGGTCTGTTCGACGGATACGCAGTATTTT | CALVPGQVCSTDTQYF
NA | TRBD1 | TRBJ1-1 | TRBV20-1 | TGCAGTGCACCCATCGAGGGGACAGGGAGTTCTGAAGCTTTCTTT | CSAPIEGTGSSEAFF
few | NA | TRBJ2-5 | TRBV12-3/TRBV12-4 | TGTGCCAGCAGCTCCTCTAGCCCTCATCCCGAGACCCAGTACTTC | CASSSSSPHPETQYF
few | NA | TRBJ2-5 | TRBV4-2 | TGTGCCAGCAGCCAGCAGGGGGAGGCAGGGTGGAATGGAGAGACCCAGTACTTC | CASSQQGEAGWNGETQYF
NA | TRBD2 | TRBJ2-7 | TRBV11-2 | TGTGCCAGCAGCTTAGTACGGGGGGATCACGAGCAGTACTTC | CASSLVRGDHEQYF
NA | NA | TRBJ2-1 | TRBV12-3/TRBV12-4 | TGTGCCAGCAGTTTAGGGCGGGCCTTCTCCTACAATGAGCAGTTCTTC | CASSLGRAFSYNEQFF
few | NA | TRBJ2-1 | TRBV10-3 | TGTGCCACATTGCCGGAGAGCTCCTACAATGAGCAGTTCTTC | CATLPESSYNEQFF
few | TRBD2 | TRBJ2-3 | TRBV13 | TGTGCCAGCAGCCGAGTCGGGTTAGCGGGAGTGTCAGATACGCAGTATTTT | CASSRVGLAGVSDTQYF
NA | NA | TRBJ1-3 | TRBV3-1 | TGTGCCAGCAGCCCCAGCTCTGGAAACACCATATATTTT | CASSPSSGNTIYF
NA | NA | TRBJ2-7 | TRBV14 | TGTGCCAGCAGCCCTTGGACAGACTCCTACGAGCAGTACTTC | CASSPWTDSYEQYF
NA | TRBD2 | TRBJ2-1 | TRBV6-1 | TGTGCCAGCAGTGGGGCGGGAGGGCCCTCCAATGAGCAGTTCTTC | CASSGAGGPSNEQFF
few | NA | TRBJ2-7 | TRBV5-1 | TGCGCCAGCAGCTTGGCCGGTGGTCGGGGATACGAGCAGTACTTC | CASSLAGGRGYEQYF
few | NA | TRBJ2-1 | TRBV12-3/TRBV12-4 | TGTGCCAGCAGTTTAGGTTGGGGTAGTGGCAATGAGCAGTTCTTC | CASSLGWGSGNEQFF
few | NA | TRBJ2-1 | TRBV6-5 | TGTGCCTCTCAAACAACGGGCAATGAGCAGTTCTTC | CASQTTGNEQFF
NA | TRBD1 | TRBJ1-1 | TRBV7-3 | TGTGCCAGCAGCCCCGGGACAGGGCAGTACGACACTGAAGCTTTCTTT | CASSPGTGQYDTEAFF
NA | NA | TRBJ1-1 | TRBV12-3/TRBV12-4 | TGTGCCAGCAGTTTAGGTGAGGAGAACACTGAAGCTTTCTTT | CASSLGEENTEAFF
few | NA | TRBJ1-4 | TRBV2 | TGTGCCAGCAGTGGAGGAGTGCGGGAGGAAAAACTGTTTTTT | CASSGGVREEKLFF
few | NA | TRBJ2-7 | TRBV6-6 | TGTGCCAGTCGGACAGTCGGATCCTACGAGCAGTACTTC | CASRTVGSYEQYF
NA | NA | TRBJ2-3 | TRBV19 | TGTGCCAGTAGTAGTGGGTTGGGGGCCAGATACGCGTATTTT | CASSSGLGARYAYF
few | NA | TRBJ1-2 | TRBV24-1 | TGTGCCACCAGTGAACACCGGGACTATGGCTACACCTTC | CATSEHRDYGYTF
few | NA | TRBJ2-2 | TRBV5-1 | TGCGCCAGCAGCTTGGCAGGTCAGGGCGCCAACACCGGGGAGCTGTTTTTT | CASSLAGQGANTGELFF
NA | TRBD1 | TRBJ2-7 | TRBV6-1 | TGTGCCAGCAGTGAATTTCGAGGGGGCAGTAGGGACGAGCAGTACTTC | CASSEFRGGSRDEQYF
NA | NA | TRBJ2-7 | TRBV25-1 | TGTGCCAGCACCAGGGGACTCGGCGAGCAGTACTTC | CASTRGLGEQYF
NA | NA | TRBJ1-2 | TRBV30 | TGTGCCTGGAGTACCGAAAGGCATGGCTACACCTTC | CAWSTERHGYTF
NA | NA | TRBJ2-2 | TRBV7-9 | TGTGCCAGCAGGAGACAGGAGAAAGGCGGGGAGCTGTTTTTT | CASRRQEKGGELFF
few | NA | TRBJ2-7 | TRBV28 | TGTGCCAGCAGTTTCAGGGGGGTTGACGAGCAGTACTTC | CASSFRGVDEQYF
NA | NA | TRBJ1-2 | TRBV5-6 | TGTGCCAGCAGAGTCCGCGAGACGTCAGGCGGCTATGGCTACACCTTC | CASRVRETSGGYGYTF
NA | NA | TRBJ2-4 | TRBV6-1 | TGTGCCAGCACCCAAGACGGCGCGGTAGCCAAAAACATTCAGTACTTC | CASTQDGAVAKNIQYF
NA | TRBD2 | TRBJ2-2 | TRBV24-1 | TGTGCCACCAGTGACCCGAATGCGGGAGGGCCGGACACCGGGGAGCTGTTTTTT | CATSDPNAGGPDTGELFF
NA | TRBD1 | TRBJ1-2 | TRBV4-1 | TGCGCCAGCAGCCAAGATAGGGACAGGGAAATCTATGGCTACACCTTC | CASSQDRDREIYGYTF
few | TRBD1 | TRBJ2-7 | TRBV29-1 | TGCAGCGTCCGGGGACAGGGAAGCTCCTACGAGCAGTACTTC | CSVRGQGSSYEQYF
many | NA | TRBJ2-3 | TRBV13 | TGTGCCAGCAGCCTCCGGACTACCACAGATACGCAGTATTTT | CASSLRTTTDTQYF
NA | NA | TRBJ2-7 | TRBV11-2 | TGTGCCAGCAGCTTAGCGGCAGAGGTGTACTTC | CASSLAAEVYF
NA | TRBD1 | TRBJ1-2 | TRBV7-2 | TGTGCCAGCAGCCGGAGGACAGGCTCCGACTCCAGCCCTAGAGGCTACACCTTC | CASSRRTGSDSSPRGYTF
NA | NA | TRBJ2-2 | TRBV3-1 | TGTGCCAGCAGCCAGACGCCCGGGGAGCTGTTTTTT | CASSQTPGELFF
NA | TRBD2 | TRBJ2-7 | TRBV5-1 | TGCGCCAGCAGCAAGGGACTAGCGGGAGGTGCGTACGAGCAGTACTTC | CASSKGLAGGAYEQYF
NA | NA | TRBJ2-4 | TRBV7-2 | TGTGCCAGCAGTGAAAGTGGTCCGAGGGCTGGAGACATTCAGTACTTC | CASSESGPRAGDIQYF
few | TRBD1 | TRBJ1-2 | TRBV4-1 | TGCGCCAGCAGCCAAGCTCCCGGACAGGGGGTGGTTGGCTACACCTTC | CASSQAPGQGVVGYTF
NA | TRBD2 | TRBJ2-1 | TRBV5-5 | TGTGCCAGCAGCACCGGACTAGTGGGAGGGCCGAGGGCCTACAATGAGCAGTTCTTC | CASSTGLVGGPRAYNEQFF
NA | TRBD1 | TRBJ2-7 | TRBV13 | TGTGCCAGCAGCAAACTCCTCACTGGGGGACAGCGCTCCTACGAGCAGTACTTC | CASSKLLTGGQRSYEQYF